The clone carrying this T cell receptor (beta chain) has more than one count but fewer than ten. These data belong to a study of blood T cell repertoires in COVID-19. Study in general: Both acute and convalescent COVID-19 samples were obtained from the United States, Italy and Spain. From T cells, B-cell-depleted T cells, or PBMCs came the material, which was cDNA or gDNA.

The CDR3 is 12 residues long. CDR1 and CDR2 (germline): MNHEY, SVGAGI. Trimming shortened V by 2 bases and J by 8 bases, and 9 bases separated the two germline ends. Profiling relied on immunoSEQ multiplex PCR, and the TCRdb table lists in-frame clones only, not all of them. Of around 83,000 clones listed, approximately 81% were seen once; the top ten hold roughly 15%. Sequencing was done on a sample of peripheral blood. The receptor was isolated from a woman between 65 and 79 years old with acute or convalescent COVID-19. V gene TRBV6-5 combines with J gene TRBJ1-1, with D maybe TRBD1 (6 bases). The CDR3: CASSYPDREAFF. In DNA form, the CDR3 reads TGTGCCAGCAGTTACCCAGACAGGGAAGCTTTCTTT.